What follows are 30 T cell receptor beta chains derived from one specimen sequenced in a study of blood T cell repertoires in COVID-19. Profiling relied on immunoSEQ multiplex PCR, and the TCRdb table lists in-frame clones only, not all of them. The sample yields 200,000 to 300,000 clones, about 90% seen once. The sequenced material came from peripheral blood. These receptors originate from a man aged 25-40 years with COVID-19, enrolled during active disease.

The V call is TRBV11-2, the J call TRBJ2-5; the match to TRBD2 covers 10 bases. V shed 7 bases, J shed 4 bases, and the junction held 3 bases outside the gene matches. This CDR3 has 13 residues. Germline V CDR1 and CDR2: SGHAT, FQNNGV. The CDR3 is CASMIAGGETQYF. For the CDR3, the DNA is TGTGCCAGCATGATAGCGGGGGGAGAGACCCAGTACTTC.

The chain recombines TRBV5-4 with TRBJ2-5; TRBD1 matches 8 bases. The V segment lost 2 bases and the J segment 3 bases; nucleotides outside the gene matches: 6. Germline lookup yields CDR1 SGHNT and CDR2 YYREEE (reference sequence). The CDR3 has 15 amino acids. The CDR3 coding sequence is TGTGCCAGCAGCTTTCCCGGGACAGGAGAAGAGACCCAGTACTTC. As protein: CASSFPGTGEETQYF.

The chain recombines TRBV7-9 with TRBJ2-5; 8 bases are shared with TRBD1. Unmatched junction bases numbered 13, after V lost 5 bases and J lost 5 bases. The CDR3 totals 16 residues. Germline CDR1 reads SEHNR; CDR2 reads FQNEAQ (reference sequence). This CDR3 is CASSIQVDRGFETQYF. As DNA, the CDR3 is TGTGCCAGCAGCATCCAGGTCGACAGGGGTTTCGAGACCCAGTACTTC. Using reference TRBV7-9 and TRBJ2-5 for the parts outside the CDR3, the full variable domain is DTGVSQNPRHKITKRGQNVTFRCDPISEHNRLYWYRQTLGQGPEFLTYFQNEAQLEKSRLLSDRFSAERPKGSFSTLEIQRTEQGDSAMYLCASSIQVDRGFETQYFGPGTRLLVL.

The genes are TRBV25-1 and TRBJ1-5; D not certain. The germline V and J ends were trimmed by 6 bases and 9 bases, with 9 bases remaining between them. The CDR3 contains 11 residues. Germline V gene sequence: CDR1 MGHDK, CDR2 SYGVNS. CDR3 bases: TGTGCCAGCAGCGGGGTCGGGCCCCAGCATTTT. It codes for CASSGVGPQHF.

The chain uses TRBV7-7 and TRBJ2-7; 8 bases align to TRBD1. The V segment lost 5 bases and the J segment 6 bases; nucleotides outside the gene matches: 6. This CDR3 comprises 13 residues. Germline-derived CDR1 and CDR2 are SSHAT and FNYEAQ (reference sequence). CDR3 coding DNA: TGTGCCAGCAGCCCTACCACAGGGGGCGAGCAGTACTTC. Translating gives CASSPTTGGEQYF.

DNA for the CDR3: TGTGCCAGCAGCTTAGCCGGACTTACCTACAATGAGCAGTTCTTC. Protein sequence: CASSLAGLTYNEQFF. The rearrangement links TRBV7-3 to TRBJ2-1; tentative D call: TRBD2 (5 bases). CDR3 length: 15 residues. V lost 2 bases and J lost 2, with 10 bases in between. From germline, CDR1 is SGHTA and CDR2 FQGTGA.

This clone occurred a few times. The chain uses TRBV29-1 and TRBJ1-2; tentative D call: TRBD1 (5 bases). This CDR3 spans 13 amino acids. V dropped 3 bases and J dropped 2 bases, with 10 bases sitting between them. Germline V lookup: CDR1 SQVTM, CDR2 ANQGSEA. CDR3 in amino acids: CSVEGGSNYGYTF. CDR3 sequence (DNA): TGCAGCGTTGAGGGGGGGAGCAACTATGGCTACACCTTC. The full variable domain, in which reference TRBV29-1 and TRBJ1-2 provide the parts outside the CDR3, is SAVISQKPSRDICQRGTSLTIQCQVDSQVTMMFWYRQQPGQSLTLIATANQGSEATYESGFVIDKFPISRPNLTFSTLTVSNMSPEDSSIYLCSVEGGSNYGYTFGSGTRLTVV.

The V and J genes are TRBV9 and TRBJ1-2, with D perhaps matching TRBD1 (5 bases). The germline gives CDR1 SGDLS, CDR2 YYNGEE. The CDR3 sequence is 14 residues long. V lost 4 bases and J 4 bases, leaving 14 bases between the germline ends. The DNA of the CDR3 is TGTGCCAGCAGCCAAGGGGAGGATCTCTATGGCTACACCTTC. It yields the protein CASSQGEDLYGYTF.

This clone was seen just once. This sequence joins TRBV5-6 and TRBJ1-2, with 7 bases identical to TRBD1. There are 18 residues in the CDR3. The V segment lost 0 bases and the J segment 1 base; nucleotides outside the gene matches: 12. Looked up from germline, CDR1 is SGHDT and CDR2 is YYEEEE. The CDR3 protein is CASSLGERTGLSNYGYTF. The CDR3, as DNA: TGTGCCAGCAGCTTGGGGGAACGGACAGGATTGAGTAACTATGGCTACACCTTC.

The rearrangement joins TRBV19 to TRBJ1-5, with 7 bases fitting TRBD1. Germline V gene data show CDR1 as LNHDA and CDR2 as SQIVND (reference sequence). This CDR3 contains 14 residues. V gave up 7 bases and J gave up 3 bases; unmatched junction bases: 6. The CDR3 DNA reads TGTGCCAGTACCCTACAGGGGTACAATCAGCCCCAGCATTTT. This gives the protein CASTLQGYNQPQHF.

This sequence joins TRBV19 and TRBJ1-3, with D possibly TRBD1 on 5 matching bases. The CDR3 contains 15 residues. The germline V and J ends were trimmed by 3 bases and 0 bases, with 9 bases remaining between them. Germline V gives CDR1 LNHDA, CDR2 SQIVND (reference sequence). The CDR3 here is CASSIQGFSGNTIYF. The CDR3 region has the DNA TGTGCCAGTAGTATTCAGGGCTTCTCTGGAAACACCATATATTTT.

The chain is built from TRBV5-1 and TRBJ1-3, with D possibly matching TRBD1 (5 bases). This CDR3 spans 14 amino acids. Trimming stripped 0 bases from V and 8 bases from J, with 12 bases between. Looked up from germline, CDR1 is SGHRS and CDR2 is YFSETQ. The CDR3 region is CASSLEGGRDTIYF. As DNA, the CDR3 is TGCGCCAGCAGCTTGGAAGGTGGCAGGGACACCATATATTTT.

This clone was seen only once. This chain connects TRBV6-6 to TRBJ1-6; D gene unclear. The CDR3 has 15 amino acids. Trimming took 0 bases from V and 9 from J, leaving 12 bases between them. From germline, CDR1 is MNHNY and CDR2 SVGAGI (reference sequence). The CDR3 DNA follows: TGTGCCAGCAGTTACTCTCTGAGGGAAAGTTCACCCCTCCACTTT. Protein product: CASSYSLRESSPLHF.

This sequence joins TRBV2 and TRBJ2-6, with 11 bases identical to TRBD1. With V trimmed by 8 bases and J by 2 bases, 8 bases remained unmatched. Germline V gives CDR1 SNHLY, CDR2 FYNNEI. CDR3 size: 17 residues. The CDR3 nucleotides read TGTGCCAGCCGGACAGGGGGCGCAATGCCTGGGGCCAACGTCCTGACTTTC. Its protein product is CASRTGGAMPGANVLTF.

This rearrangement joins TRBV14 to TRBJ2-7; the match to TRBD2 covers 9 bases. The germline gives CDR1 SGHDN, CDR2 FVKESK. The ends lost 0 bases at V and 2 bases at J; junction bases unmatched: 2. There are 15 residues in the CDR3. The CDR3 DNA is TGTGCCAGCAGCCAAGAATCTAGCGGGGCCTACGAGCAGTACTTC. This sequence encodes CASSQESSGAYEQYF.

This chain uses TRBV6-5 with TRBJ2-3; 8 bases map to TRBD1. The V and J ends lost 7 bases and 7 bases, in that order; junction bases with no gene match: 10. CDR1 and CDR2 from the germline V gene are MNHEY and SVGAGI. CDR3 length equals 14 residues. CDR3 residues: CASIPARGRYTQYF. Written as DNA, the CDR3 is TGTGCCAGCATTCCCGCCAGGGGGCGGTATACGCAGTATTTT.

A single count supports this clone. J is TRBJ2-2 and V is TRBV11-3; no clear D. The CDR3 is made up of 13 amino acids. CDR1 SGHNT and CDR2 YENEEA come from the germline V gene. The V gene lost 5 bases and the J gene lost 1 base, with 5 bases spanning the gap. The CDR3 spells CASSMRNTGELFF. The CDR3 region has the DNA TGTGCCAGCAGCATGAGGAACACCGGGGAGCTGTTTTTT.

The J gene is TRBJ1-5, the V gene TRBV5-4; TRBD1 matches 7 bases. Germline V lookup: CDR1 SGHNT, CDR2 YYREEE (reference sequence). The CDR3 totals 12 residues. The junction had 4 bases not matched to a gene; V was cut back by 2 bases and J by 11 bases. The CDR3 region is CASSFGTEAQHF. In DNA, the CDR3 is TGTGCCAGCAGCTTCGGGACAGAGGCCCAGCATTTT.

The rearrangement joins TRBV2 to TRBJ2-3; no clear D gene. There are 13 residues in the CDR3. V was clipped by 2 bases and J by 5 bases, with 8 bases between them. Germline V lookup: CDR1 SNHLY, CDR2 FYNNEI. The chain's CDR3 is CASSEIGGDTQYF. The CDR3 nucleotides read TGTGCCAGCAGTGAAATCGGTGGAGATACGCAGTATTTT.

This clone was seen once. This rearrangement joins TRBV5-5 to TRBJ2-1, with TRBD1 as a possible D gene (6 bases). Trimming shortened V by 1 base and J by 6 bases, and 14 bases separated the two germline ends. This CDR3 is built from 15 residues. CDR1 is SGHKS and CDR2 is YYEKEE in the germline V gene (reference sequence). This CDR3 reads CASSLSDRRANEQFF. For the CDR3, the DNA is TGTGCCAGCAGCTTGTCGGACAGAAGGGCCAATGAGCAGTTCTTC.

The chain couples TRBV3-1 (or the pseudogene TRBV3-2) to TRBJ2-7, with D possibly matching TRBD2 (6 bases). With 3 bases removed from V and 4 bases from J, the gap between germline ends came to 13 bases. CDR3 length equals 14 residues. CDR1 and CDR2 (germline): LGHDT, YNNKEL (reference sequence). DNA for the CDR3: TGTGCCAGCAGCCACATGATCGGGGGTTACGAGCAGTACTTC. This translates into CASSHMIGGYEQYF.

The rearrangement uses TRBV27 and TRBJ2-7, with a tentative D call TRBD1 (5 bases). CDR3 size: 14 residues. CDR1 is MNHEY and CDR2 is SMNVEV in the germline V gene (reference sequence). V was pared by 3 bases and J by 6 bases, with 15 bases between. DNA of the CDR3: TGTGCCAGCAGTTTCCTCATTAGGGGATCCGAGCAGTACTTC. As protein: CASSFLIRGSEQYF.

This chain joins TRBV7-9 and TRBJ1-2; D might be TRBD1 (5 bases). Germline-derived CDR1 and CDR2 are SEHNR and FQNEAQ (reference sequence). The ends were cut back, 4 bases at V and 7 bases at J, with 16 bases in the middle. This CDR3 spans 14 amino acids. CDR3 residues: CASSSGTGVGGYTF. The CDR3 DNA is TGTGCCAGCAGCTCCGGGACTGGGGTCGGTGGCTACACCTTC.

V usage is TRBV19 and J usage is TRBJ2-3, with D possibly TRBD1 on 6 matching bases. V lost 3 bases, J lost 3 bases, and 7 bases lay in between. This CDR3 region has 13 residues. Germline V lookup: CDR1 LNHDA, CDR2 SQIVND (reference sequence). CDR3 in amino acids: CASSMRGTDTQYF. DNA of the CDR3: TGTGCCAGTAGTATGAGGGGGACAGATACGCAGTATTTT.

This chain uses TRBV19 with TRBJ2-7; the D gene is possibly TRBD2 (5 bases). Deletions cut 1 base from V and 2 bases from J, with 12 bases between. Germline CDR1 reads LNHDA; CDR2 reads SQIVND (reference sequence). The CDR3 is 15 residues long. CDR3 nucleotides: TGTGCCAGTAGTATAGGTCGAGGGATCCCCTACGAGCAGTACTTC. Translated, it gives CASSIGRGIPYEQYF.

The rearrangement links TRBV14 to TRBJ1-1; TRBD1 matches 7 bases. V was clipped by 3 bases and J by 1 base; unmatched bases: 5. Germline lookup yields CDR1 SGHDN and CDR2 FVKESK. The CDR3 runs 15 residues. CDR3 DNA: TGTGCCAGCAGCCAGGGCCACAGGGGGAACACTGAAGCTTTCTTT. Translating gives CASSQGHRGNTEAFF.

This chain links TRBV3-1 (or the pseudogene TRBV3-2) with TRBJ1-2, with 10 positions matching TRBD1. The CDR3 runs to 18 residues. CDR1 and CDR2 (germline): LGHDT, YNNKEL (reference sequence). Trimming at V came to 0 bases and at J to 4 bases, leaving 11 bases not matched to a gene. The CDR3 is CASSQDRDRGYQVYGYTF. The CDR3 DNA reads TGTGCCAGCAGCCAAGATAGGGACAGGGGTTATCAAGTCTATGGCTACACCTTC.

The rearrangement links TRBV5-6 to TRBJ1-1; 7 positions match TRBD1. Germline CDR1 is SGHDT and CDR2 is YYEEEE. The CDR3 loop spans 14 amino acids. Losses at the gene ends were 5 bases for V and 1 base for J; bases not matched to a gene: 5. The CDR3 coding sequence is TGTGCCAGCAGGGGAGCAGGGGGGAACACTGAAGCTTTCTTT. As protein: CASRGAGGNTEAFF.

The CDR3 DNA reads TGCAGCGTTTCAGGGGAAGAGACCCAGTACTTC. This codes for CSVSGEETQYF. The chain recombines TRBV29-1 with TRBJ2-5; D may be TRBD1 (6 bases). Trimming left V 5 bases short and J 3 bases short, with 7 bases between. From germline, CDR1 is SQVTM and CDR2 ANQGSEA. The CDR3 contains 11 residues.

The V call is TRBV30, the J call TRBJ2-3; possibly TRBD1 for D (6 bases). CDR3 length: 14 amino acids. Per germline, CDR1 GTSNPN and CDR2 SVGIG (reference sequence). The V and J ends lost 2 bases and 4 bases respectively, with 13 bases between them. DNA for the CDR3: TGTGCCTGGAGTAAGTCCCGACAGGCAGATACGCAGTATTTT. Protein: CAWSKSRQADTQYF.